The clone carrying this TCR beta chain showed up many times. The antigen is not known. With a J-beta primer mix and a sample-barcoded 5' primer, a second PCR ran 7 to 11 cycles. TCRdb processed the 5' RACE reads anew with MiXCR; each CDR3 protein has one entry. This table holds 1.5 million to 2 million distinct CDR3 sequences, 30% to 35% found once. Donors each provided 8 to 10 milliliters of peripheral blood. CDR3 length: 16 amino acids. V lost 4 bases to trimming and J lost 4 bases; unmatched junction nucleotides: 8. The record originates from a study of blood T cells in healthy people across ages. Findings of the study overall: CMV infection status of these donors was not known. Diversity of TCR beta per million T cells declined in a roughly linear way with age. Diversity figures derived from one million T cells were judged to underestimate the true value.

The receptor's source is a woman aged 25 to 39 in good health. What was sequenced was blood. This chain connects TRBV12-3 or TRBV12-4 to TRBJ2-1; 9 positions agree with TRBD1. The CDR3 coding sequence is TGTGCCAGCAGTTCCCATTCCGGGACAGGGTACAATGAGCAGTTCTTC. The encoded protein is CASSSHSGTGYNEQFF.